The rows below give T cell receptor beta chains drawn from one sample of a study of T-cell reconstitution after alpha-beta-depleted transplantation in children. From the PCR reads, TCRdb called clonotypes with MiXCR, one entry per CDR3 protein. The table records about 70,000 distinct CDR3 sequences, roughly a tenth of them present only once. This specimen was PBMCs, taken before TCRalphabeta/CD19-depleted stem cell transplant. These receptors were taken from a boy aged 5 to 17 with acute myeloid leukemia, due to receive a stem cell transplant. Each CDR3 is given with its conserved first and last residue. D genes are given only for firm matches. Rows give clone size only sometimes, using once, few, many, or a class for an expanded clone.

j_call,clone_size,d_call,v_call,cdr3_aa,cdr3_nt
TRBJ2-1,many,TRBD2,TRBV10-3,CAIQGQAGGRYEQFF,TGTGCCATCCAAGGTCAAGCGGGAGGGCGGTATGAGCAGTTCTTC
TRBJ2-1,many,NA,TRBV7-3,CASSLSPAANEQFF,TGTGCCAGCAGCTTAAGTCCAGCGGCTAATGAGCAGTTCTTC
TRBJ2-7,few,TRBD2,TRBV6-2/TRBV6-3,CASSTERGGAYEQYF,TGTGCCAGCAGTACCGAGCGGGGAGGGGCCTACGAGCAGTACTTC
TRBJ2-5,many,NA,TRBV20-1,CSARVDALQETQYF,TGCAGTGCTAGAGTTGACGCCCTCCAAGAGACCCAGTACTTC
TRBJ2-5,many,NA,TRBV18,CASSPYQETQYF,TGTGCCAGCTCACCGTACCAAGAGACCCAGTACTTC
TRBJ2-2,once,NA,TRBV6-5,CASTPNTGELFF,TGTGCCAGCACTCCGAACACCGGGGAGCTGTTTTTT
TRBJ2-7,many,NA,TRBV6-5,CASSYSQGSYEQYF,TGTGCCAGCAGTTACTCGCAGGGGTCCTACGAGCAGTACTTC
TRBJ2-1,many,NA,TRBV7-2,CASTRGTSYNEQFF,TGTGCCAGCACCAGGGGCACTAGCTACAATGAGCAGTTCTTC
TRBJ1-1,many,TRBD1,TRBV5-1,CASSSGQGVNTEAFF,TGCGCCAGCAGCTCAGGACAGGGTGTGAACACTGAAGCTTTCTTT
TRBJ2-7,many,NA,TRBV9,CASSKGGGGSYEQYF,TGTGCCAGCAGCAAAGGGGGCGGGGGCTCCTACGAGCAGTACTTC
TRBJ1-4,NA,NA,TRBV20-1,CSAIVVGPNEKLFF,TGCAGTGCTATTGTAGTAGGTCCTAATGAAAAACTGTTTTTT
TRBJ2-2,few,NA,TRBV7-9,CASLLQMNTGELFF,TGTGCCAGCCTTTTACAGATGAACACCGGGGAGCTGTTTTTT
TRBJ2-2,many,NA,TRBV4-1,CASSHPLNGGRGTGELFF,TGCGCCAGCAGCCACCCCTTAAACGGGGGACGAGGGACCGGGGAGCTGTTTTTT
TRBJ2-3,many,NA,TRBV27,CASSRLVWGGTDTQYF,TGTGCCAGCAGCCGACTAGTTTGGGGTGGGACAGATACGCAGTATTTT
TRBJ1-2,many,TRBD1,TRBV3-1,CASSLRDRGHGYTF,TGTGCCAGCAGCCTCCGGGACAGGGGCCATGGCTACACCTTC
TRBJ1-5,many,NA,TRBV7-9,CASSFPSGDQPQHF,TGTGCCAGCAGCTTTCCCAGTGGAGATCAGCCCCAGCATTTT
TRBJ2-2,many,NA,TRBV20-1,CSAGSFGIGELFF,TGCAGTGCTGGGTCTTTTGGGATCGGGGAGCTGTTTTTT
TRBJ1-4,many,NA,TRBV6-2/TRBV6-3,CASSYEPGSTEKLFF,TGTGCCAGCAGTTACGAGCCAGGGTCGACTGAAAAACTGTTTTTT
TRBJ2-5,NA,NA,TRBV3-1,CATSGQVAIMETQYF,TGTGCCACCTCAGGGCAGGTGGCTATTATGGAGACCCAGTACTTC
TRBJ2-2,many,NA,TRBV7-9,CASSLGAATGELFF,TGTGCCAGCAGCTTAGGGGCTGCCACCGGGGAGCTGTTTTTT
TRBJ2-7,many,TRBD2,TRBV20-1,CSARRVAGAGEQYF,TGCAGTGCTAGAAGGGTAGCGGGAGCCGGTGAGCAGTACTTC
TRBJ1-5,many,NA,TRBV7-9,CASSLAGADRNQPQHF,TGTGCCAGCAGCTTAGCTGGGGCAGACCGCAATCAGCCCCAGCATTTT
TRBJ2-1,many,TRBD2,TRBV5-1,CASSLPTSGNEQFF,TGCGCCAGCAGCTTGCCCACTAGCGGGAATGAGCAGTTCTTC
TRBJ2-7,many,NA,TRBV27,CASSPGQYRTYEQYF,TGTGCCAGCAGCCCAGGGCAGTACAGAACCTACGAGCAGTACTTC
TRBJ1-2,many,NA,TRBV5-1,CASSLTGSAYGYTF,TGCGCCAGCAGCTTGACAGGGTCCGCCTATGGCTACACCTTC
TRBJ2-4,many,TRBD1,TRBV19,CASSKDRAAKNIQYF,TGTGCCAGTAGTAAGGACAGGGCCGCCAAAAACATTCAGTACTTC
TRBJ2-1,many,NA,TRBV7-9,CASSPWGNEQFF,TGTGCCAGCAGCCCCTGGGGGAATGAGCAGTTCTTC
TRBJ1-2,many,TRBD1,TRBV28,CASSLWGRGREGYTF,TGTGCCAGCAGTTTATGGGGCAGGGGGCGCGAGGGCTACACCTTC
TRBJ1-2,many,NA,TRBV2,CASSDRSGPNYGYTF,TGTGCCAGCAGTGATCGGTCGGGTCCTAACTATGGCTACACCTTC
TRBJ2-2,NA,NA,TRBV9,CASSVIGTPNTGELFF,TGTGCCAGCAGCGTAATCGGGACTCCGAACACCGGGGAGCTGTTTTTT
TRBJ2-3,many,NA,TRBV28,CAEGSDTDTQYF,TGTGCCGAGGGTAGCGACACAGATACGCAGTATTTT
TRBJ2-5,many,TRBD2,TRBV12-3/TRBV12-4,CAFSPRTSGGMAEETQYF,TGTGCCTTCAGTCCAAGGACTAGCGGGGGGATGGCTGAAGAGACCCAGTACTTC
TRBJ1-2,few,NA,TRBV27,CASSLGTRYGYTF,TGTGCCAGCAGTTTAGGGACGCGGTATGGCTACACCTTC
TRBJ2-5,many,NA,TRBV18,CASSPPGQQETQYF,TGTGCCAGCTCACCACCGGGGCAGCAAGAGACCCAGTACTTC
TRBJ2-1,many,TRBD2,TRBV7-2,CASSLDLAGGQQFF,TGTGCCAGCAGCTTAGACCTAGCGGGAGGACAGCAGTTCTTC
TRBJ1-1,many,NA,TRBV28,CAGQRGTEAFF,TGTGCCGGTCAAAGGGGGACTGAAGCTTTCTTT
TRBJ2-2,NA,NA,TRBV24-1,CATTGVSGELFF,TGTGCCACCACGGGAGTGTCCGGGGAGCTGTTTTTT
TRBJ2-1,many,TRBD2,TRBV20-1,CSARGVSGRVEQFF,TGCAGTGCTAGAGGGGTTAGCGGGAGGGTTGAGCAGTTCTTC
TRBJ1-3,many,NA,TRBV5-6,CASSYKTSGNTIYF,TGTGCCAGCAGCTACAAAACCTCTGGAAACACCATATATTTT
TRBJ2-7,many,NA,TRBV5-6,CASSLSGQRYEQYF,TGTGCCAGCAGCTTGTCGGGACAACGGTACGAGCAGTACTTC
TRBJ2-2,many,NA,TRBV11-2,CASSFFSLSNHRFTGELFF,TGTGCCAGCAGCTTTTTTTCTCTCTCTAACCACCGATTTACCGGGGAGCTGTTTTTT
TRBJ1-4,many,NA,TRBV3-1,CASSQYSMVNEKLFF,TGTGCCAGCAGCCAATATAGCATGGTGAATGAAAAACTGTTTTTT
TRBJ1-6,many,NA,TRBV12-3/TRBV12-4,CASSLVDKGSPLHF,TGTGCCAGCAGTTTAGTAGACAAAGGATCACCCCTCCACTTT
TRBJ1-3,many,NA,TRBV7-6,CASSPNVRDTGFGTIYF,TGTGCCAGCAGCCCCAATGTCCGGGACACGGGGTTTGGGACCATATATTTT
TRBJ2-6,many,TRBD2,TRBV15,CATSGLAGGLSGANVLTF,TGTGCCACCAGCGGACTAGCGGGAGGCCTCTCTGGGGCCAACGTCCTGACTTTC
TRBJ2-1,few,TRBD2,TRBV7-6,CASSPSGLAGGSYNEQFF,TGTGCCAGCAGCCCAAGTGGTTTGGCGGGAGGATCCTACAATGAGCAGTTCTTC
TRBJ2-3,many,TRBD2,TRBV9,CASSTSSGGLSDTQYF,TGTGCCAGCAGCACCTCTAGCGGGGGGCTTTCAGATACGCAGTATTTT
TRBJ2-1,NA,NA,TRBV5-4,CASSCRVSWSSYNEQFF,TGTGCCAGCAGCTGCCGTGTCTCCTGGAGCTCCTACAATGAGCAGTTCTTC
TRBJ2-5,many,TRBD2,TRBV29-1,CSVVPSGRETQYF,TGCAGCGTTGTGCCTAGCGGACGGGAGACCCAGTACTTC